The clone carrying this TCR beta chain was counted between two and nine times. The data were obtained in a study of blood T cells in healthy people across ages. Together with a sample-barcoded 5' primer, a J-beta primer mix was included in a second PCR lasting 7 to 11 cycles. TCRdb re-analysed the 5' RACE reads in MiXCR, keeping a single row per CDR3 protein. The data hold over 700,000 distinct CDR3 sequences, with around a quarter observed a single time. The CDR3 loop spans 14 amino acids. Germline V lookup: CDR1 SGHKS, CDR2 YYEKEE (reference sequence). The sample also formed part of further work on T cells of mothers and their children.

V is TRBV5-5 and J is TRBJ2-1; 7 bases are a match to TRBD2. The last part of the DNA fits TRBJ2-5 better; the J call may be wrong. This clonotype was obtained from a boy between 10 and 17 years old in good health. The source material was blood. The CDR3 DNA sequence: TGTGCCAGCAGCTACCCAGCGGGGCAAGAGACCCAGTACTTC. Its protein product is CASSYPAGQETQYF.